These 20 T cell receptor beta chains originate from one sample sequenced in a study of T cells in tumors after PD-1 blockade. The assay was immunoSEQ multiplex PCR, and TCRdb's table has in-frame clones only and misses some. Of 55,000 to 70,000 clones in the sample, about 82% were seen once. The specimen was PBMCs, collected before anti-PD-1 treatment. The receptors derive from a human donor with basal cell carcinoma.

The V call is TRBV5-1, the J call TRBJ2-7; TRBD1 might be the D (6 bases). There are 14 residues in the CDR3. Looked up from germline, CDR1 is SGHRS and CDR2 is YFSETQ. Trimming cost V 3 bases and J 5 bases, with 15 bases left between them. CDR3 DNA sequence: TGCGCCAGCAGCTATCCGGGACCAGGGGACGAGCAGTACTTC. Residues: CASSYPGPGDEQYF.

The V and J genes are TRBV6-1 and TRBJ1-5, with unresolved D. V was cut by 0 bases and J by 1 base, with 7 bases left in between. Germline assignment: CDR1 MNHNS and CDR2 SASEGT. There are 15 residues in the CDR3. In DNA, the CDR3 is TGTGCCAGCAGTGAAGCCCCGGGGAGCAATCAGCCCCAGCATTTT. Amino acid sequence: CASSEAPGSNQPQHF.

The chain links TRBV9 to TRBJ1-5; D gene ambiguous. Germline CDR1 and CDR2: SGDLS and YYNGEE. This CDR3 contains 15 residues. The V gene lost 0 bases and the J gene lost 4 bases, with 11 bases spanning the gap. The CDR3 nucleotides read TGTGCCAGCAGCGTAGGTGAGGGAGGGAATCAGCCCCAGCATTTT. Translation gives CASSVGEGGNQPQHF.

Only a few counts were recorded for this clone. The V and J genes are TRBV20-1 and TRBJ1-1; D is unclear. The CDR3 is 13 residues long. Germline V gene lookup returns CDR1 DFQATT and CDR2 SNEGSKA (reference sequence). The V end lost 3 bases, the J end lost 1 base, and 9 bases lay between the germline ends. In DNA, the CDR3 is TGCAGTGCTAGTTCAGGAGGGAACACTGAAGCTTTCTTT. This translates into CSASSGGNTEAFF.

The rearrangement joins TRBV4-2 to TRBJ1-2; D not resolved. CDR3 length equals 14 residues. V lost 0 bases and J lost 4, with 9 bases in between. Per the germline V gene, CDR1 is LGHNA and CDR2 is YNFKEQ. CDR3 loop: CASSQDEGIYGYTF. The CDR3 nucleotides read TGTGCCAGCAGCCAAGACGAAGGGATCTATGGCTACACCTTC.

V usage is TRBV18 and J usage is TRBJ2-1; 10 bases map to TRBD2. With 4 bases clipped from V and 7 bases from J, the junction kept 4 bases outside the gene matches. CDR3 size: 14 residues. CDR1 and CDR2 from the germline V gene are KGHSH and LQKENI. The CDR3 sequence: CASSRLAGRNEQFF. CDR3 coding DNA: TGTGCCAGCTCACGACTAGCGGGTAGGAATGAGCAGTTCTTC.

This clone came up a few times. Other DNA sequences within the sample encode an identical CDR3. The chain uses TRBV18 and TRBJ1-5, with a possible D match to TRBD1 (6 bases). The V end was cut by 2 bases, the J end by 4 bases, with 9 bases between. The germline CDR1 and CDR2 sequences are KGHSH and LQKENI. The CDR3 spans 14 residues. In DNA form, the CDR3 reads TGTGCCAGCTCACCAGGGGGCCGGAATCAGCCCCAGCATTTT. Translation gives CASSPGGRNQPQHF.

CDR3 nucleotides: TGTGCCACCAGTGATACTACAGTGATTAACTATGGCTACACCTTC. Its protein is CATSDTTVINYGYTF. This rearrangement joins TRBV24-1 to TRBJ1-2; D call uncertain. This CDR3 region has 15 residues. V lost 3 bases and J 1 base, leaving 11 bases between the germline ends. Looked up from germline, CDR1 is KGHDR and CDR2 is SFDVKD.

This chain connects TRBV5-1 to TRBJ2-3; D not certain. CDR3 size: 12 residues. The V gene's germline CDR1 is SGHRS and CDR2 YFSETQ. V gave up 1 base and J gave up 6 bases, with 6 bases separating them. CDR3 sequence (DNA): TGCGCCAGCAGCTTGTCTTTGGATACGCAGTATTTT. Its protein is CASSLSLDTQYF.

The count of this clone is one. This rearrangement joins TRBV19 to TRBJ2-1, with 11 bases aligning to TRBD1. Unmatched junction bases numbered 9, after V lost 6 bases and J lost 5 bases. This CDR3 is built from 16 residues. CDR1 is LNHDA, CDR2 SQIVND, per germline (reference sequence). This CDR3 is CASRDRGPRTHNEQFF. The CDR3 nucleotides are TGTGCCAGTAGGGACAGGGGGCCCCGTACGCACAATGAGCAGTTCTTC. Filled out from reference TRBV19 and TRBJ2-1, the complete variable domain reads DGGITQSPKYLFRKEGQNVTLSCEQNLNHDAMYWYRQDPGQGLRLIYYSQIVNDFQKGDIAEGYSVSREKKESFPLTVTSAQKNPTAFYLCASRDRGPRTHNEQFFGPGTRLTVL.

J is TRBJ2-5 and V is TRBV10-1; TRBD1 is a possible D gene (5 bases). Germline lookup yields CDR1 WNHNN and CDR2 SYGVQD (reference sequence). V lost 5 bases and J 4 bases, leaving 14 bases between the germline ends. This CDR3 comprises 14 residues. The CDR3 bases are TGCGCCAGCAGTTCGTTGGGGCGAAGAGAGACCCAGTACTTC. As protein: CASSSLGRRETQYF.

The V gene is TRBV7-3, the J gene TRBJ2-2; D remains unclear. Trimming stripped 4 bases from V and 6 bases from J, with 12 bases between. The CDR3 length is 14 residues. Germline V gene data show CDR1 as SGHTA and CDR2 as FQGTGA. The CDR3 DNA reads TGTGCCAGCAGCTCCGACAATCTTGCCGGGGAGCTGTTTTTT. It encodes CASSSDNLAGELFF.

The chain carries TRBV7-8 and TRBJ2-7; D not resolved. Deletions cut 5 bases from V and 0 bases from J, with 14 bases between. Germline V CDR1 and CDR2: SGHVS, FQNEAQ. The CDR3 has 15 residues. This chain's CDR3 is CASSTWGLSSYEQYF. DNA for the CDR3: TGTGCCAGCAGCACATGGGGTCTGAGCTCCTACGAGCAGTACTTC. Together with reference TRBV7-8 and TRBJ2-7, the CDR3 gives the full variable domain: GAGVSQSPRYKVAKRGQDVALRCDPISGHVSLFWYQQALGQGPEFLTYFQNEAQLDKSGLPSDRFFAERPEGSVSTLKIQRTQQEDSAVYLCASSTWGLSSYEQYFGPGTRLTVT.

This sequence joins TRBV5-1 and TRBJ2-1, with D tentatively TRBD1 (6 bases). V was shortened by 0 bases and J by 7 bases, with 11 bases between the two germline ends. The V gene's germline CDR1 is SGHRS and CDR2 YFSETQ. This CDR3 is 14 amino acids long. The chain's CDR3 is CASSLGGTPNEQFF. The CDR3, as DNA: TGCGCCAGCAGCTTGGGGGGGACACCAAATGAGCAGTTCTTC.

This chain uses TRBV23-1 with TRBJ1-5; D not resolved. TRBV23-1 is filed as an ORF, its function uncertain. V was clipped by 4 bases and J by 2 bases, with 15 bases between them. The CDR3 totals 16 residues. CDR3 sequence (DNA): TGCGCCAGCAGTCCCCAACGGAGGGTCCGCAATCAGCCCCAGCATTTT. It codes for CASSPQRRVRNQPQHF.

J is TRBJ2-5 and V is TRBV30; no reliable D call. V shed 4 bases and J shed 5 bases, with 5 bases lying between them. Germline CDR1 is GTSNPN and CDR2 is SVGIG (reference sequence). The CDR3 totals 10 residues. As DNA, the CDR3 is TGTGCCTGGACCGGGGAGACCCAGTACTTC. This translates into CAWTGETQYF.

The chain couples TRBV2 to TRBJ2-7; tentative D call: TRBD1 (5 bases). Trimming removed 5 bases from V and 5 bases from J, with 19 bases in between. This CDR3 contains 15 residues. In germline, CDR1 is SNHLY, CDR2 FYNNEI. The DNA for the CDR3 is TGTGCCAGCAGTATACCTCGGACATGGTATCACGAGCAGTACTTC. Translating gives CASSIPRTWYHEQYF. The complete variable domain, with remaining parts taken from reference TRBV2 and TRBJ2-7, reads EPEVTQTPSHQVTQMGQEVILRCVPISNHLYFYWYRQILGQKVEFLVSFYNNEISEKSEIFDDQFSVERPDGSNFTLKIRSTKLEDSAMYFCASSIPRTWYHEQYFGPGTRLTVT.

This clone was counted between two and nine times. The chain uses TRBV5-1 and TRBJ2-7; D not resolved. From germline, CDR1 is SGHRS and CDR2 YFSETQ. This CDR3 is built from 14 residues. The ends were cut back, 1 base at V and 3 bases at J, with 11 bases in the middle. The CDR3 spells CASSLSGGGYEQYF. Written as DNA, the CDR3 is TGCGCCAGCAGCTTGAGTGGCGGTGGCTACGAGCAGTACTTC.

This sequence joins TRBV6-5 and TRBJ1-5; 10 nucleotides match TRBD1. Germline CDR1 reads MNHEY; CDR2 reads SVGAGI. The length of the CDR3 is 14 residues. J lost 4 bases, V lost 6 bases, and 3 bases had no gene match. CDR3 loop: CASRKGQGNQPQHF. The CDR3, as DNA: TGTGCCAGCAGGAAGGGACAGGGGAATCAGCCCCAGCATTTT.

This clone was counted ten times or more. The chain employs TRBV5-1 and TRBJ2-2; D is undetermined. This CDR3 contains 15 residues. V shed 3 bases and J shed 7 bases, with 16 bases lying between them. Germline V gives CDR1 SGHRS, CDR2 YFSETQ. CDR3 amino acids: CASSSALPPGGELFF. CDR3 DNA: TGCGCCAGCAGCTCGGCCCTCCCCCCAGGCGGGGAGCTGTTTTTT. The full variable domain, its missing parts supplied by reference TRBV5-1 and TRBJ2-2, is KAGVTQTPRYLIKTRGQQVTLSCSPISGHRSVSWYQQTPGQGLQFLFEYFSETQRNKGNFPGRFSGRQFSNSRSEMNVSTLELGDSALYLCASSSALPPGGELFFGEGSRLTVL.